This TCR beta chain comes out of a study of cytotoxic CD8 clonotypes in ibrutinib-treated CLL. Study context: Timing of response sample collection was a median about twelve months after treatment start, with a range of 6 to 36.

Study results and limitations: Baseline clonality, above age-matched healthy donor levels, tracked circulating CD8+ T-cell counts.

Frozen PBMC stocks contributed 2 to 2.5 micrograms of genomic DNA to the TCR beta libraries. Note on this clone: Its antigen is as yet unknown.

Germline loops: CDR1 SQVTM, CDR2 ANQGSEA. The CDR3 runs 14 residues. Trimming shortened V by 4 bases and J by 2 bases, and 13 bases separated the two germline ends. Clones were read by immunoSEQ multiplex PCR, and TCRdb kept only the in-frame ones, dropping some. This sample carries hundreds of thousands of clones, more than 65% of them seen once, and the ten largest clones take 5% to 7%. V usage is TRBV29-1 and J usage is TRBJ2-3, with D possibly being TRBD2 (6 bases). Specimen: PBMCs, collected before ibrutinib treatment. The origin of this receptor is a human donor with chronic lymphocytic leukemia. The CDR3 loop reads CSVGAGRPTDTQYF. Here the CDR3 DNA reads TGCAGCGTTGGGGCGGGGCGGCCCACAGATACGCAGTATTTT.